This T cell receptor (beta chain) was sequenced for a study of identical twins. V lost 0 bases, J lost 6 bases, and 13 bases lay in between. Looked up from germline, CDR1 is SGHRS and CDR2 is YFSETQ. The CDR3 loop spans 14 amino acids. MiXCR, run by TCRdb on the 5' RACE reads, gives a single entry per CDR3 protein. The table records 150,000 or so distinct CDR3 sequences, under 4.5% of them present only once. This clonotype was seen ten or more times. Source material: memory T cells sorted from blood. This clonotype was obtained from a man between 18 and 35 years old in good health. The chain carries TRBV5-1 and TRBJ2-7; D uncertain. The CDR3 DNA is TGCGCCAGCAGCTTGGCCTCTGGGGTGGGCGAGCAGTACTTC. Translating gives CASSLASGVGEQYF.